This TCR beta chain was profiled in a study of blood T cell repertoires in COVID-19. This CDR3 is built from 14 residues. Trimming took 4 bases from V and 5 from J, leaving 15 bases between them. CDR1 LNHDA and CDR2 SQIVND come from the germline V gene (reference sequence). The table came from immunoSEQ multiplex PCR; TCRdb's copy has only in-frame clones and leaves some out. The sample consists of a few hundred thousand clones, approximately 90% of them appearing once. The receptor was isolated from a man under 40 who had recovered from COVID-19. The J gene is TRBJ2-7, the V gene TRBV19; D perhaps matches TRBD1 (6 bases). Material: PBMCs or T cells enriched from blood (not recorded which). CDR3 sequence reads: CASSTSTGLHEQYF. CDR3 in DNA: TGTGCCAGTAGTACCAGCACAGGGCTACACGAGCAGTACTTC.